Shown below are 8 T cell receptor beta chains from a single sample sequenced in a study of Ad26.COV2.S vaccination and SARS-CoV-2 variants (dated by TCRdb to about 2021). Library construction relied on the immunoSEQ multiplex PCR assay. Entries here come from immuneACCESS through TCRdb and include only in-frame sequences with V and J called. Some clones fail to appear in such tables; in the studies checked, an unresolved V gene covers under half of the shortfall, and the cause of the remainder is unknown. In all, the sample holds about 400,000 clones, and 75% to 90% of those were seen once. 1.5% to 2% of the sample is taken by the ten largest. The treatment or condition label on this specimen signifies: 15 to 20 received Ad26.COV2.S at low or high dose, single or two shots; about 5 received placebo; per-sample allocation not given. For vaccine and placebo recipients, the sequenced repertoires came from samples collected on day 63 after the first injection.

Sample: peripheral blood, taken in a trial of Ad26.COV2.S vaccine versus placebo. These receptors came from a person between 18 and 59 years old who received the Ad26.COV2.S COVID-19 vaccine or a placebo.

The chain is built from TRBV6-1 and TRBJ2-4; D may be TRBD1 or TRBD2 (5 bases each). In germline, CDR1 is MNHNS, CDR2 SASEGT. V lost 2 bases to trimming and J lost 3 bases, with 8 bases between them. The CDR3 covers 14 residues. CDR3 in DNA: TGTGCCAGCAGTGAAAGAGGGGTCAAAAACATTCAGTACTTC. Translated: CASSERGVKNIQYF.

The chain is built from TRBV9 and TRBJ1-4, with 10 bases matching TRBD1. CDR3 length equals 14 residues. Germline V lookup: CDR1 SGDLS, CDR2 YYNGEE. V shed 5 bases, J shed 8 bases, and the junction held 6 bases outside the gene matches. The CDR3, as DNA: TGTGCCAGCAGACGACAGGGGGCTTTAGAAAAACTGTTTTTT. This gives the protein CASRRQGALEKLFF.

This sequence joins TRBV5-1 and TRBJ1-1; D is uncertain. Germline lookup yields CDR1 SGHRS and CDR2 YFSETQ. Trimming removed 0 bases from V and 2 bases from J, with 8 bases in between. The length of the CDR3 is 14 residues. As DNA, the CDR3 is TGCGCCAGCAGCTTGGGTAGGGTAAACACTGAAGCTTTCTTT. This translates into CASSLGRVNTEAFF.

This clone has only one observation. The chain links TRBV5-1 to TRBJ1-4, with 9 bases matching TRBD1. The junction had 8 bases not matched to a gene; V was cut back by 3 bases and J by 5 bases. The germline V gene has CDR1 SGHRS and CDR2 YFSETQ. The CDR3 runs 16 residues. The CDR3 DNA follows: TGCGCCAGCAGCTATTCCCGGGACAGGGCAAATGAAAAACTGTTTTTT. Translation gives CASSYSRDRANEKLFF. Drawing the rest from reference TRBV5-1 and TRBJ1-4, the complete variable domain is KAGVTQTPRYLIKTRGQQVTLSCSPISGHRSVSWYQQTPGQGLQFLFEYFSETQRNKGNFPGRFSGRQFSNSRSEMNVSTLELGDSALYLCASSYSRDRANEKLFFGSGTQLSVL.

The chain employs TRBV20-1 and TRBJ2-7, with a weak D call TRBD1 (6 bases). This CDR3 spans 11 amino acids. Germline V CDR1 and CDR2: DFQATT, SNEGSKA (reference sequence). V was shortened by 5 bases and J by 5 bases, with 10 bases between the two germline ends. CDR3 coding DNA: TGCAGTGCTTCTCGACAGGACGAGCAGTACTTC. It yields the protein CSASRQDEQYF.

The chain has TRBV29-1 and TRBJ2-1, with D perhaps TRBD2 (5 bases). The V gene lost 4 bases and the J gene lost 10 bases, with 14 bases spanning the gap. The CDR3 is made up of 12 amino acids. CDR1 SQVTM and CDR2 ANQGSEA come from the germline V gene. CDR3 protein: CSVVGNGEEQFF. Written as DNA, the CDR3 is TGCAGCGTTGTAGGGAATGGGGAGGAGCAGTTCTTC.

This clone showed up just once. This chain connects TRBV28 to TRBJ1-1; possibly TRBD1 for D (5 bases). Germline V gives CDR1 MDHEN, CDR2 SYDVKM. V was clipped by 5 bases and J by 4 bases, with 17 bases between them. This CDR3 has 15 residues. The CDR3 protein is CASSRNGGRSTEAFF. CDR3 in DNA: TGTGCCAGCAGTAGAAACGGGGGGAGGTCCACTGAAGCTTTCTTT.

V is TRBV12-5 and J is TRBJ2-1, with D hard to call. Germline CDR1 reads LGHNT; CDR2 reads FRNRAP. This CDR3 is 12 amino acids long. V was cut by 1 base and J by 6 bases, with 4 bases left in between. DNA of the CDR3: TGTGCTAGTGGTTTGGGCACCAATGAGCAGTTCTTC. It translates to CASGLGTNEQFF.